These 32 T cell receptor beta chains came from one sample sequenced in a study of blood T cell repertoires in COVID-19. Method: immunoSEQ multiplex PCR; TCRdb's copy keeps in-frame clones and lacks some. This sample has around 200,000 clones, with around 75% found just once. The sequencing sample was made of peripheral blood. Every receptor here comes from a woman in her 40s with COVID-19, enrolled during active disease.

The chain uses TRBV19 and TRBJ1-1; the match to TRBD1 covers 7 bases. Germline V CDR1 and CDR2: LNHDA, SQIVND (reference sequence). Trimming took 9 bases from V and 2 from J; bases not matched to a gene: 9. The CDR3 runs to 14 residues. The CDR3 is CASQSGQDNTEAFF. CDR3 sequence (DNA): TGTGCCAGCCAAAGTGGACAGGACAACACTGAAGCTTTCTTT.

This CDR3 reads CASSVTSGSETQYF. CDR3 nucleotides: TGCGCCAGCAGCGTAACTAGCGGGAGTGAGACCCAGTACTTC. The chain recombines TRBV5-1 with TRBJ2-5; 11 nucleotides line up with TRBD2. Per germline, CDR1 SGHRS and CDR2 YFSETQ. The ends lost 4 bases at V and 5 bases at J; junction bases unmatched: 4. The CDR3 runs 14 residues.

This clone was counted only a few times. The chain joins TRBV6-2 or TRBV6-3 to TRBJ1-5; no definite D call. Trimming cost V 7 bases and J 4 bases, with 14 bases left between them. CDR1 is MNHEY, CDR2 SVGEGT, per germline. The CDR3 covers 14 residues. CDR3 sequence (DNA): TGTGCCAGCACCCCCTCCGCGGGAAATCAGCCCCAGCATTTT. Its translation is CASTPSAGNQPQHF.

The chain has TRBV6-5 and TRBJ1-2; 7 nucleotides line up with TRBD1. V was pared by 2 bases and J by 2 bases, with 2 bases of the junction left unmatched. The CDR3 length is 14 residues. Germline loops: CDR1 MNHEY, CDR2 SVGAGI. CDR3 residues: CASSYTTGNYGYTF. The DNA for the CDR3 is TGTGCCAGCAGTTACACGACAGGGAACTATGGCTACACCTTC.

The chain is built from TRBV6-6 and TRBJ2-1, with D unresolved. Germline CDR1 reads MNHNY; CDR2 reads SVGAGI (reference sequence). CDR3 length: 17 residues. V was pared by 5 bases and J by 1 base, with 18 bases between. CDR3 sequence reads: CASSPLTASWSYNEQFF. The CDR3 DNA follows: TGTGCCAGCAGTCCCCTTACGGCTAGTTGGTCCTACAATGAGCAGTTCTTC.

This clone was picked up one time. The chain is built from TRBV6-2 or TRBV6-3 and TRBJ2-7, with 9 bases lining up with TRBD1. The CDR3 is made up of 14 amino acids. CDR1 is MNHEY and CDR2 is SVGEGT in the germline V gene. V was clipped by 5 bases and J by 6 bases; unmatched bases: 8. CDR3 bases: TGTGCCAGCAGTCGGACAGGGGCGGTCGTCGAGCAGTACTTC. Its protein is CASSRTGAVVEQYF.

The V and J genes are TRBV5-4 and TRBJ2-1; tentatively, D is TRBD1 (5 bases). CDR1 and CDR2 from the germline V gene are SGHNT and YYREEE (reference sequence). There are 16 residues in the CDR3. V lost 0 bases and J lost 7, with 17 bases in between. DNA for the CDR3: TGTGCCAGCAGCTTGGACGAGGCAGCCCCAGGGAATGAGCAGTTCTTC. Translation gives CASSLDEAAPGNEQFF.

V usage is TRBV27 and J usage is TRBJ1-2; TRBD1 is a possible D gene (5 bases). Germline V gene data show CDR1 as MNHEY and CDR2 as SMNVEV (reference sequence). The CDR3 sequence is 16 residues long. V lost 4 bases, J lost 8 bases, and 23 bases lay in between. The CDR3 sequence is CASSSSWRGSGDGYTF. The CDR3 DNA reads TGTGCCAGCAGTTCATCATGGAGGGGCTCCGGTGACGGCTACACCTTC.

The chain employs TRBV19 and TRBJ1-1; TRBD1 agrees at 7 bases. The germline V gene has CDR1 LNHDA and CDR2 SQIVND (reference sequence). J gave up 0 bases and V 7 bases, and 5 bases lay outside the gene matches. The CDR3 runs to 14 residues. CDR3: CASNPTGLNTEAFF. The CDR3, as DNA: TGTGCCAGTAACCCGACAGGGTTGAACACTGAAGCTTTCTTT.

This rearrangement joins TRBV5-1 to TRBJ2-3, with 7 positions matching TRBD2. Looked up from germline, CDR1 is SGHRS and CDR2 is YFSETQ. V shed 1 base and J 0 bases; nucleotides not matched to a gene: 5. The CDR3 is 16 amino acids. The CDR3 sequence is CASSLILASSTDTQYF. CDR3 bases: TGCGCCAGCAGCTTGATACTAGCGAGTAGCACAGATACGCAGTATTTT.

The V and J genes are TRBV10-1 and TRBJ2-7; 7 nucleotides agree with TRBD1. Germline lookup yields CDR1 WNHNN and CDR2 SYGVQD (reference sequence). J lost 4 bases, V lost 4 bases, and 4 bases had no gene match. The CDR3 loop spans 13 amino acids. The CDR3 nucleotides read TGCGCCAGCAGTGCATGGGGACAGTACGAGCAGTACTTC. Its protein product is CASSAWGQYEQYF.

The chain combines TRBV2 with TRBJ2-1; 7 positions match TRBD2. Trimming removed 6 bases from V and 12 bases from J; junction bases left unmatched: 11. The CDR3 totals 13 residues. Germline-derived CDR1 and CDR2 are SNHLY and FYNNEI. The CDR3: CASSPSGRGGQFF. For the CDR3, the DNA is TGTGCCAGCAGCCCCTCGGGGAGGGGAGGGCAGTTCTTC.

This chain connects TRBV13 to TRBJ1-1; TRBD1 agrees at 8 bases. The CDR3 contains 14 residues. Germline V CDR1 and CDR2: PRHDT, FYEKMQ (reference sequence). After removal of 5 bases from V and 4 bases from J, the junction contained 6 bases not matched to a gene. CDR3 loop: CASSITGGGTEAFF. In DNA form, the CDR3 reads TGTGCCAGCAGCATTACAGGGGGTGGCACTGAAGCTTTCTTT.

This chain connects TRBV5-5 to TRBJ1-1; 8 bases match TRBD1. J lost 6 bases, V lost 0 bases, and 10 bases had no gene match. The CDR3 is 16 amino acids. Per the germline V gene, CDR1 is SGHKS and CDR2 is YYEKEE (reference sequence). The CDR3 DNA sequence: TGTGCCAGCAGCTTGGCCCTCGGACAGGGCAGGGCTGAAGCTTTCTTT. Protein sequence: CASSLALGQGRAEAFF.

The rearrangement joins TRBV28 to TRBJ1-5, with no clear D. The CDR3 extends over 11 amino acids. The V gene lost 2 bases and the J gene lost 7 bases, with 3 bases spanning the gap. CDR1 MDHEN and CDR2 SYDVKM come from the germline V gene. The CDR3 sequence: CASSLGQPQHF. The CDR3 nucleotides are TGTGCCAGCAGTTTAGGCCAGCCCCAGCATTTT.

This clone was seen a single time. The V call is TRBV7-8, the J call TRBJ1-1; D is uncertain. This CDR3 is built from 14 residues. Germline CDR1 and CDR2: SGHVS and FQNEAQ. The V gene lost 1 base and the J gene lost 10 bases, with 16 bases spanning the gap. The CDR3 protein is CASSLGRINGVAFF. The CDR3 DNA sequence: TGTGCCAGCAGCTTAGGGCGGATCAACGGGGTAGCTTTCTTT.

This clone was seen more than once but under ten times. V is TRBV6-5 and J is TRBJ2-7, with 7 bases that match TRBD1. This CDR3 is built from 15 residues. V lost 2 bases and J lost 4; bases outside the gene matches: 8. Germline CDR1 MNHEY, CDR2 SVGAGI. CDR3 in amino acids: CASSYATGRGYEQYF. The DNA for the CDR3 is TGTGCCAGCAGTTACGCGACAGGGAGAGGGTACGAGCAGTACTTC.

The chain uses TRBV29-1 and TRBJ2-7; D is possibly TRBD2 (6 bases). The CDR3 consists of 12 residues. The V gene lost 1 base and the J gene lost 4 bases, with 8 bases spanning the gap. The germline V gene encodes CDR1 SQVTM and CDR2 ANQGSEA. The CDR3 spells CSVEVGGYEQYF. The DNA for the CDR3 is TGCAGCGTTGAAGTCGGGGGTTACGAGCAGTACTTC.

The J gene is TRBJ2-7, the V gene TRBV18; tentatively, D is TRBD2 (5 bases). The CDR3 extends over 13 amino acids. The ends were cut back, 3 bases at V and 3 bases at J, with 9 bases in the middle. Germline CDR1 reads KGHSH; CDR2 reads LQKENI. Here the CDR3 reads CASSPGVNYEQYF. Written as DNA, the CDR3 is TGTGCCAGCTCACCCGGGGTAAACTACGAGCAGTACTTC.

This CDR3 is CSARGEGPLHF. Written as DNA, the CDR3 is TGCAGTGCTAGGGGGGAGGGGCCCCTCCACTTT. The rearrangement uses TRBV20-1 and TRBJ1-6, with D tentatively TRBD1 (5 bases). V was trimmed by 3 bases and J by 13 bases, leaving 10 bases between them. The germline CDR1 and CDR2 sequences are DFQATT and SNEGSKA (reference sequence). There are 11 residues in the CDR3.

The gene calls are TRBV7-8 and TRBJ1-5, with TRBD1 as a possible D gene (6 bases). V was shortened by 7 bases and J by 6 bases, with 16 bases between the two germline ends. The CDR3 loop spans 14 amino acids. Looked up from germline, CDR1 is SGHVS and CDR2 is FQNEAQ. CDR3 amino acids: CASTDGGARQPQHF. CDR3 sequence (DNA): TGTGCCAGCACCGACGGGGGGGCGCGTCAGCCCCAGCATTTT.

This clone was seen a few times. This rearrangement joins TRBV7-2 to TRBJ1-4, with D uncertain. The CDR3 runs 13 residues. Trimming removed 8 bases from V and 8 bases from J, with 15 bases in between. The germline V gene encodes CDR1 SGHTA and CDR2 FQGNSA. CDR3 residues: CASGTRVKEKLFF. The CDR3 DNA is TGTGCCAGCGGCACGAGGGTAAAGGAAAAACTGTTTTTT.

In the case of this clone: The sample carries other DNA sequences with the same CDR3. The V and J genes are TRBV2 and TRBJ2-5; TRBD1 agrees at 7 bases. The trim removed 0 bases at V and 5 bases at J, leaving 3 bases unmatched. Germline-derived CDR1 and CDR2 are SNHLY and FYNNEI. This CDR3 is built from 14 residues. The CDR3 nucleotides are TGTGCCAGCAGTGAAGCAGGGGGCCGGGAGACCCAGTACTTC. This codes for CASSEAGGRETQYF.

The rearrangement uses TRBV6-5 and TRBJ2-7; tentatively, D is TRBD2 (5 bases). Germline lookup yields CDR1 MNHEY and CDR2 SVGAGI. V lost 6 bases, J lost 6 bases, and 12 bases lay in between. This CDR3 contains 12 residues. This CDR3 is CASRAGWTEQYF. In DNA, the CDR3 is TGTGCCAGCAGGGCGGGTTGGACCGAGCAGTACTTC.

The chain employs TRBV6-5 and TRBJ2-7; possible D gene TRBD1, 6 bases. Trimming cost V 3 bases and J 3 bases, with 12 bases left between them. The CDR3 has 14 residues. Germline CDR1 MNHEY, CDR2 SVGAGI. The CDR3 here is CASSYRTARYEQYF. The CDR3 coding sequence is TGTGCCAGCAGTTATCGGACAGCACGCTACGAGCAGTACTTC.

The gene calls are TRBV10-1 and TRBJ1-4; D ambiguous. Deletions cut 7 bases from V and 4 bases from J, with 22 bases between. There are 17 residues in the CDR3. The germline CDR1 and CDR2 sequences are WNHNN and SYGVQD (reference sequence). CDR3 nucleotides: TGCGCCAGCAACCCTTATGGGCTGGGCGTCCTTAATGAAAAACTGTTTTTT. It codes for CASNPYGLGVLNEKLFF.

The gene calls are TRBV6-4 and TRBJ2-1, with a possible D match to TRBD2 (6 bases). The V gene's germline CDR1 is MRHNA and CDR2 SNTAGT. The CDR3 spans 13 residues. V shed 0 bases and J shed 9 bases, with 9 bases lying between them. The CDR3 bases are TGTGCCAGCAGTGACTCCCAGGGAGGTGAGCAGTTCTTC. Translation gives CASSDSQGGEQFF.

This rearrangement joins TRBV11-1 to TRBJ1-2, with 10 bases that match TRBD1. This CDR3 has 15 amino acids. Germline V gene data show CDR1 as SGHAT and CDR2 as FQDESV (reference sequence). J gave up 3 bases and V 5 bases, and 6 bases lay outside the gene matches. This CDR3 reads CASSIGQGGDYGYTF. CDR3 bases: TGTGCCAGCAGCATTGGACAGGGGGGTGACTATGGCTACACCTTC.

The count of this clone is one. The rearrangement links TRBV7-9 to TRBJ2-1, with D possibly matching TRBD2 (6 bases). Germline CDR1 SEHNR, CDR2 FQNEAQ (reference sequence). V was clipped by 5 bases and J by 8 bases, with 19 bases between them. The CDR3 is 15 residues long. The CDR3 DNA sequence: TGTGCCAGCAGCCCCAGACTAGGATCCTCCTATGAGCAGTTCTTC. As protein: CASSPRLGSSYEQFF.

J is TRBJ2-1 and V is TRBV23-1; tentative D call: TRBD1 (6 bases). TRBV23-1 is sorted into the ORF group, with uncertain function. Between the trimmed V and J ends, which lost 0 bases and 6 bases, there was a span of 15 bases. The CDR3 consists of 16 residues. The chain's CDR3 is CASSQSWTVEVNEQFF. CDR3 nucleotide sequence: TGCGCCAGCAGTCAATCTTGGACAGTTGAAGTCAATGAGCAGTTCTTC.

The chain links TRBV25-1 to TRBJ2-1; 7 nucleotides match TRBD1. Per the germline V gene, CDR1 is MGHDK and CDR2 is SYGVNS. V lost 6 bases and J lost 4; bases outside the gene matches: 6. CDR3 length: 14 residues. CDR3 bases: TGTGCCAGCAGCCGGGACAGCCCTTACAATGAGCAGTTCTTC. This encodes CASSRDSPYNEQFF.

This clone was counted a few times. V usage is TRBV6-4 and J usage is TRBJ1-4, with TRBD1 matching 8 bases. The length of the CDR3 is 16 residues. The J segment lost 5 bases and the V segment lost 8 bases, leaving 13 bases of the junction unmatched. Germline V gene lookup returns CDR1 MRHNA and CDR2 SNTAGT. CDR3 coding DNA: TGTGCCAGCGAAGGGACAGGCGCCGCTGAGAATGAAAAACTGTTTTTT. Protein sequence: CASEGTGAAENEKLFF.